The clone carrying this T cell receptor beta chain has only a few counts. Trimming removed 1 base from V and 8 bases from J; junction bases left unmatched: 12. CDR3 size: 16 residues. Germline CDR1 is SEHNR and CDR2 is FQNEAQ (reference sequence). A universal primer site was created by template switching, with the cDNA bearing unique molecular identifiers. TCRdb re-called the 5' RACE reads with MiXCR, one entry per CDR3 protein. The sample lists about 900,000 distinct CDR3 sequences, 9% to 15% occurring once. Everyone who donated was a healthy Caucasian. The data belong to a study of identical twins. This same sample was also taken into another study, of yellow fever vaccine responses in identical twins.

Material: PBMCs. The receptor was isolated from a woman younger than 35 in good health. The chain uses TRBV7-9 and TRBJ1-2, with 8 bases fitting TRBD1. Here the CDR3 reads CASSLGLGQGRSGYTF. For the CDR3, the DNA is TGTGCCAGCAGCTTAGGACTTGGACAGGGACGTAGCGGCTACACCTTC.